Included here is one TCR beta chain sequence, with context. The record originates from a study of T cell changes during pregnancy in multiple sclerosis. Repertoires were generated with immunoSEQ multiplex PCR, while TCRdb's copy carries only in-frame clones and drops some. The sample includes 60,000 to 85,000 clones, around 90% of them seen just once. The germline gives CDR1 MNHNS, CDR2 SASEGT. V was cut by 7 bases and J by 4 bases, with 17 bases left in between. The CDR3 is 14 amino acids. V usage is TRBV6-1 and J usage is TRBJ2-7, with a tentative D call TRBD1 (6 bases). This sample comprised peripheral blood, obtained after pregnancy. This clonotype was obtained from a female donor in good health, enrolled as a control in a pregnancy study. CDR3: CASTYPGTQYEQYF. The CDR3 DNA reads TGTGCCAGCACCTACCCCGGGACACAATACGAGCAGTACTTC.